A single T cell receptor beta chain is shown here with its context. This sample was included in a study of blood T cell repertoires in COVID-19. Germline-derived CDR1 and CDR2 are ENHRY and SYGVKD. This CDR3 is built from 13 residues. The ends lost 10 bases at V and 1 base at J; junction bases unmatched: 5. Libraries were prepared by immunoSEQ multiplex PCR; TCRdb keeps only in-frame clonotypes and omits some of them. This table has 100,000 to 150,000 clones, roughly 85% appearing once. Sample: peripheral blood. The chain employs TRBV10-3 and TRBJ2-3, with 7 bases that match TRBD1. This receptor was obtained from a woman of 80 years or more with COVID-19, enrolled during active disease. CDR3 nucleotide sequence: TGTGCCACACAGGGGTCTGGCACAGATACGCAGTATTTT. Encoded protein: CATQGSGTDTQYF.